The clone carrying this T cell receptor beta chain appeared a single time. Its target is not known. This sample is drawn from a study of CD8 T cells in Susac syndrome. CD8+ and CD4+ T cells from blood underwent TCR beta sequencing. The multiple sclerosis controls consisted of treatment-naive patients with relapsing-remitting disease, either stable or active. After extraction with the RNeasy kit, about 0.5 to 1 ug of the RNA was reverse transcribed using random hexamers. Amplification of TCR beta CDR3 spanned 54 Vbeta and 13 Jbeta via immunoSEQ multiplex PCR. From the immunoSEQ multiplex PCR reads, TCRdb called clonotypes with MiXCR, one entry per CDR3 protein. The table has approximately 110,000 distinct CDR3 sequences, more than 85% seen once. Study results and caveats: Individuals included in the TCR sequencing and HLA analysis were acknowledged by the study to be relatively few in number.

The CDR3 contains 12 residues. Trimming removed 7 bases from V and 5 bases from J, with 10 bases in between. Germline CDR1 reads SGHRS; CDR2 reads YFSETQ. This chain uses TRBV5-1 with TRBJ2-1; no clear D. The sequence came from a human donor with multiple sclerosis. Sample: CD8+ T cells from PBMCs. Written as DNA, the CDR3 is TGCGCCAGCCTGGGCGGACACAATGAGCAGTTCTTC. Protein: CASLGGHNEQFF.